This T cell receptor beta chain stems from a study of long-term antiretroviral therapy in people with HIV. Trimming cost V 4 bases and J 7 bases, with 10 bases left between them. This CDR3 contains 12 residues. The germline CDR1 and CDR2 sequences are SGHAT and FQNNGV. Researchers report immunoSEQ v3.0 was run at survey level. The repertoire was sequenced with immunoSEQ multiplex PCR; TCRdb's copy has only in-frame clones and lacks some. The table includes around 37,000 clones, over 75% detected once. Study findings and constraints: The study found narrower CDR3 length ranges in HIV repertoires than in controls. Post-ART, diversity grew, though it stayed under transplant donor control levels.

No donor had fewer than one pre-ART PBMC sample or fewer than two post-ART PBMC samples. Turning to this clone: Its antigen is unidentified.

Sequences were derived from unsorted PBMCs, sampled approximately 3.5 years after starting antiretroviral therapy. The chain uses TRBV11-2 and TRBJ1-1, with D uncertain. The receptor was derived from a man aged 18-30 years with HIV. The CDR3 DNA sequence: TGTGCCAGCAGCTCCGTTGGGCGTGAAGCTTTCTTT. As protein: CASSSVGREAFF.